This T cell receptor beta chain is from a study of OX40 agonist ivuxolimab in advanced cancers. This CDR3 is built from 10 residues. Germline CDR1 is DFQATT and CDR2 is SNEGSKA (reference sequence). Trimming stripped 3 bases from V and 8 bases from J, with 7 bases between. Repertoires were generated with immunoSEQ multiplex PCR, while TCRdb's copy carries only in-frame clones and drops some. Here the sample spans roughly 80,000 clones, more than 85% being singletons. The rearrangement links TRBV20-1 to TRBJ1-1, with no clear D. The sequence was collected from an adult with an advanced solid tumor such as melanoma, head and neck, liver or kidney cancer. The material was CD4+ or CD8+ T cells sorted from blood, obtained in a trial of the OX40 agonist ivuxolimab. CDR3 amino acids: CSASRQEAFF. The CDR3 DNA follows: TGCAGTGCTAGTCGTCAGGAAGCTTTCTTT.